The source of this TCR beta chain is a study of blood T cells in healthy people across ages. A second PCR of about 6 to 11 cycles used a sample-barcoded 5' primer and a J-beta primer mix. TCRdb independently ran MiXCR on the 5' RACE reads; one entry per CDR3 protein. The table has more than 800,000 distinct CDR3 sequences, roughly 26% seen once. The CDR3 contains 14 residues. From germline, CDR1 is SGDLS and CDR2 YYNGEE. Unmatched junction bases numbered 6, after V lost 0 bases and J lost 7 bases. Approximately 9.2 milliliters was the volume of peripheral blood drawn from each donor. Per sample, extraction of total RNA gave at least 5 micrograms in every case.

This TCR came from a woman of 80 years or more in good health. The sequenced sample was blood. The chain uses TRBV9 and TRBJ1-2; 7 nucleotides align to TRBD1. The CDR3 is CASSVGPGGSGYTF. CDR3 DNA sequence: TGTGCCAGCAGCGTAGGCCCAGGGGGAAGTGGCTACACCTTC.